This T cell receptor (beta chain) was recorded in a study of shared clonotypes between healthy human individuals. On the study more broadly: A couple of female and a few male donors aged 18 to 49 were enrolled. Notes on the study in general: Memory subsets generally showed smaller estimated richness than naive subsets did. Depth was large, yet rarefaction showed that sorted-subset sequencing was incomplete.

Genomic DNA (from each subset) was split evenly across several immunoSEQ plates. Sequencing used immunoSEQ multiplex PCR; TCRdb keeps in-frame clones, though not all of them. The sample holds around 2.5 million clones, 90% to 95% seen once. A note on this clone: What it recognizes is unknown.

Germline values: CDR1 SNHLY, CDR2 FYNNEI. This CDR3 is built from 16 residues. Losses at the gene ends were 4 bases for V and 4 bases for J; bases not matched to a gene: 6. Sequencing was done on a sample of naive CD4+ T cells from PBMCs. Noted subset: CD45RA+ positively selected. The rearrangement uses TRBV2 and TRBJ2-2; 10 positions agree with TRBD2. This TCR derives from a young man in good health. Some clones in this sample may be carry-over from other donors' samples. CDR3 sequence reads: CASSVGLASGTGELFF. The CDR3 nucleotides are TGTGCCAGCAGTGTGGGACTAGCGTCGGGCACCGGGGAGCTGTTTTTT.